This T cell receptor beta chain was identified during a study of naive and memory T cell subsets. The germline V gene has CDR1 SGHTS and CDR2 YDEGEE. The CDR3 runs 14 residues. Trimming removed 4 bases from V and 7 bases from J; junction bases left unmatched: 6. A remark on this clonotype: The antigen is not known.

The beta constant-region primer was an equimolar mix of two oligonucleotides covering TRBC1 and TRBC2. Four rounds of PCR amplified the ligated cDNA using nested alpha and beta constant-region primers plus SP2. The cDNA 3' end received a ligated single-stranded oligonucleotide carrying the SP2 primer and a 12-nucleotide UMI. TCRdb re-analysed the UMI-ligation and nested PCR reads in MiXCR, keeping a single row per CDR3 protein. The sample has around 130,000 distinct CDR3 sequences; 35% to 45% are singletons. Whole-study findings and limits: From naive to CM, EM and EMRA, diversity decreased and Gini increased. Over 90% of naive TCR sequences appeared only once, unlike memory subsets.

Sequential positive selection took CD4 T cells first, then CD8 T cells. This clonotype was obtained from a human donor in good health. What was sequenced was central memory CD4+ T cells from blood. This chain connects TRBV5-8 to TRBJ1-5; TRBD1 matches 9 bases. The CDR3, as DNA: TGTGCCAGCAGCGGGGGACAGGGTATGCAGCCCCAGCATTTT. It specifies CASSGGQGMQPQHF.